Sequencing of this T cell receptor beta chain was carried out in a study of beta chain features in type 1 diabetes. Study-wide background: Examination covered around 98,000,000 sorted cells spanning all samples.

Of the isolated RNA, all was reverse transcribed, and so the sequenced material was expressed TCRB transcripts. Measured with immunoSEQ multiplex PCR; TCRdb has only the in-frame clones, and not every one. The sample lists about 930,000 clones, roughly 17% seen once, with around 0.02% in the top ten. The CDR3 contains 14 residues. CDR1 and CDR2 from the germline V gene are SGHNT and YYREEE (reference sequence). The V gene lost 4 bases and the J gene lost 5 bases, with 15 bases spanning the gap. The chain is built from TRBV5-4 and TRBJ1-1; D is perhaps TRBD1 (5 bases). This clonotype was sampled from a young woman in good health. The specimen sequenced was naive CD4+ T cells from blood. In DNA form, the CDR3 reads TGTGCCAGCAGCCCAGCGGGGGGGAGGACTGAAGCTTTCTTT. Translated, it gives CASSPAGGRTEAFF.